This T cell receptor (beta chain) was documented in a study of cytomegalovirus exposure and HLA in healthy donors. Study results and limitations: The authors later found most CMV-associated TCR beta chains appeared HLA-restricted.

Trimming stripped 2 bases from V and 1 base from J, with 19 bases between. Germline-derived CDR1 and CDR2 are SGHTS and YDEGEE. The CDR3 runs to 17 residues. About this clone: Its antigen is currently unknown.

In the PCR, 60 Vbeta and 13 Jbeta primers were used. Generated by immunoSEQ multiplex PCR, the TCRdb table keeps only in-frame clones and is missing some. In the table there are 140,000 to 150,000 clones, around three quarters of which are singletons. The chain employs TRBV5-8 and TRBJ2-7; a possible D gene is TRBD1 (5 bases). The clonotype originates from a man aged 35 to 55 in good health and CMV-seronegative. Sequencing was performed on PBMCs. As DNA, the CDR3 is TGTGCCAGCAGCTTTTCGAGCAGGGCTAGTGTGTCCTACGAGCAGTACTTC. Translated, it gives CASSFSSRASVSYEQYF.